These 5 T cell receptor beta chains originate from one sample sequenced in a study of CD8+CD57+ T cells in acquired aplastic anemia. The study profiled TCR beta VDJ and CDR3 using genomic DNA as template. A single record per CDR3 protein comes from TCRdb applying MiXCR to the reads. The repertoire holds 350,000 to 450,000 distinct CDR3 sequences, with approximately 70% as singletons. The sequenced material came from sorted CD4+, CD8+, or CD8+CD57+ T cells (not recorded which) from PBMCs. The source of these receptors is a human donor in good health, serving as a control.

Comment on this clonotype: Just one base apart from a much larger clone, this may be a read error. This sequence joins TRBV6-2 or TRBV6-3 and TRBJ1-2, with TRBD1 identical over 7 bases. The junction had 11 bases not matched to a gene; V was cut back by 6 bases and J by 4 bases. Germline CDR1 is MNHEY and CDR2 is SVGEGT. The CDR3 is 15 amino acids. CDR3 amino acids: CASSLTGTVGYGYTF. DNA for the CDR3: TGTGCCAGCAGCCTTACTGGGACAGTAGGCTATGGCTACACCTTC.

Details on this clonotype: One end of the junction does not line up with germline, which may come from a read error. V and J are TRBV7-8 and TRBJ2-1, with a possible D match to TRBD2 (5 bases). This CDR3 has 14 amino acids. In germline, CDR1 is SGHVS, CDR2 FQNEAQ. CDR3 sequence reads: CASSLARIYNEELF. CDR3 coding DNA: TGTGCCAGCAGCCTAGCCAGGATCTACAATGAGGAGCTCTTC.

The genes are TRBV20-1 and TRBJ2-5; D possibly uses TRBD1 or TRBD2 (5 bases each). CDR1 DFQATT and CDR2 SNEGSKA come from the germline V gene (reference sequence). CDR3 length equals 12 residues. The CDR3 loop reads CSTLGVGETQYF. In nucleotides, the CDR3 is TGCAGCACCCTGGGGGTTGGAGAGACCCAGTACTTC.

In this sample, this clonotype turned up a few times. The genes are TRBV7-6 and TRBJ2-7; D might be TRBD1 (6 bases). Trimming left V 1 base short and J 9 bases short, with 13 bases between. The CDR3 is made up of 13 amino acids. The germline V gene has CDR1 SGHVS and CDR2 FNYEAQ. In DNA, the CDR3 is TGTGCCAGCAGCTTAGGACAGGCCTTTCGGCAGTACTTC. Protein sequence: CASSLGQAFRQYF.

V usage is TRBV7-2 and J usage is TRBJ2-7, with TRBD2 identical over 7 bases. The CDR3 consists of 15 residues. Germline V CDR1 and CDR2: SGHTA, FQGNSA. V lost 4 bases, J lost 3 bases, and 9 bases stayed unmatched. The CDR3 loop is CASSSQGGTVYEQYF. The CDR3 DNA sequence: TGTGCCAGCAGCTCCCAGGGAGGGACTGTCTACGAGCAGTACTTC.